The 8 T cell receptor beta chains below all came from one sample that was sequenced in a study of tumor-infiltrating lymphocytes in localized non-small cell lung cancer. Produced via immunoSEQ multiplex PCR; TCRdb's table is partial and in-frame only. The data hold about 12,000 clones, with 60% to 85% observed a single time. Specimen: lung tumor tissue. These receptors originate from a human donor with non-small cell lung cancer.

This chain joins TRBV5-3 and TRBJ2-7; D might be TRBD1 (6 bases). TRBV5-3 is known as an ORF, though its function is uncertain. Trimming pared 3 bases from V and 3 bases from J, leaving 10 bases between. This CDR3 comprises 13 residues. CDR3 DNA: TGTGCCAGAAGCTGCCGGGACAACTACGAGCAGTACGTC. It yields the protein CARSCRDNYEQYV.

V and J are TRBV7-9 and TRBJ2-7, with D perhaps matching TRBD2 (6 bases). Germline V gene lookup returns CDR1 SEHNR and CDR2 FQNEAQ (reference sequence). The CDR3 runs to 18 residues. V lost 1 base and J 2 bases, leaving 21 bases between the germline ends. CDR3 DNA sequence: TGTGCCAGCAGCTTAGAGGACTATGGCCCTTCACCTACCTACGAGCAGTACGTC. Residues: CASSLEDYGPSPTYEQYV.

The V and J genes are TRBV29-1 and TRBJ2-3; D is uncertain. The CDR3 loop spans 12 amino acids. Germline V CDR1 and CDR2: SQVTM, ANQGSEA. The ends were cut back, 7 bases at V and 6 bases at J, with 14 bases in the middle. The CDR3 loop reads CSDRQYGDTQYF. The CDR3 region has the DNA TGCAGCGATAGGCAGTACGGGGATACGCAGTATTTT.

The chain is built from TRBV10-2 and TRBJ2-3; 9 nucleotides line up with TRBD2. This CDR3 is built from 18 residues. Germline V CDR1 and CDR2: WSHSY, SAAADI. V lost 3 bases to trimming and J lost 2 bases; unmatched junction nucleotides: 12. Written as DNA, the CDR3 is TGCGCCAGCAGTGAACACCCAGGACTAGCGAGAAACACAGATACGCAGTATTTT. Translating gives CASSEHPGLARNTDTQYF.

The chain employs TRBV6-4 and TRBJ2-1; TRBD2 aligns across 7 bases. The CDR3 spans 13 residues. CDR1 and CDR2 from the germline V gene are MRHNA and SNTAGT. V trimming: 2 bases; J trimming: 7 bases; junction bases outside the gene matches: 2. CDR3 DNA sequence: TGTGCCAGCAGTGACAGGGGAGGGAATGAGCAGTTCTTC. Translated, it gives CASSDRGGNEQFF.

The chain combines TRBV2 with TRBJ1-6, with 7 bases that match TRBD1. This CDR3 has 19 residues. Trimming took 7 bases from V and 6 from J; bases not matched to a gene: 21. Germline loops: CDR1 SNHLY, CDR2 FYNNEI. The CDR3 region is CASTLMPPGGWLSNSPLHF. CDR3 sequence (DNA): TGTGCCAGCACACTTATGCCCCCAGGGGGTTGGCTAAGTAATTCACCCCTCCACTTT.

The chain links TRBV6-5 to TRBJ1-4; D call uncertain. Trimming took off 4 bases at V and 3 bases at J, with 6 bases between the two ends. The CDR3 is 13 residues long. Germline-derived CDR1 and CDR2 are MNHEY and SVGAGI. CDR3 coding DNA: TGTGCCAGCAGTTCCAGATCTAATGAAAAACTGTTTTTT. Protein product: CASSSRSNEKLFF.

J is TRBJ2-2 and V is TRBV7-9; no clear D. Germline CDR1 SEHNR, CDR2 FQNEAQ (reference sequence). Deletions cut 3 bases from V and 1 base from J, with 6 bases between. The CDR3 runs 14 residues. Written as DNA, the CDR3 is TGTGCCAGCAGCTTGGTGTTGAACACCGGGGAGCTGTTTTTT. Its translation is CASSLVLNTGELFF.